These 27 T cell receptor beta chains originate from one sample sequenced in a study of shared clonotypes between healthy human individuals. Produced via immunoSEQ multiplex PCR; TCRdb's table is partial and in-frame only. Altogether roughly 2,300,000 clones are present, around 90% being singletons, with the ten largest covering around 0.35%. Input material: naive CD4+ T cells from PBMCs. Specified subset: CD45RA+ positively selected. These receptor sequences come from a man between 18 and 29 years old in good health. Some clones in this sample may be carry-over from other donors' samples.

The CDR3 reads CASSLETGELFF. The CDR3 DNA sequence: TGTGCCAGCAGCTTAGAGACCGGGGAGCTGTTTTTT. V and J are TRBV13 and TRBJ2-2; D uncertain. Between the trimmed V and J ends, which lost 1 base and 5 bases, there was a span of 2 bases. Germline V lookup: CDR1 PRHDT, CDR2 FYEKMQ (reference sequence). This CDR3 has 12 residues. Looking up the rest from reference TRBV13 and TRBJ2-2 gives the full variable domain: AAGVIQSPRHLIKEKRETATLKCYPIPRHDTVYWYQQGPGQDPQFLISFYEKMQSDKGSIPDRFSAQQFSDYHSELNMSSLELGDSALYFCASSLETGELFFGEGSRLTVL.

V gene TRBV4-2 combines with J gene TRBJ2-3, with D tentatively TRBD1 (5 bases). V gave up 2 bases and J gave up 0 bases, with 9 bases separating them. This CDR3 is 15 amino acids long. The germline gives CDR1 LGHNA, CDR2 YNFKEQ. The CDR3 coding sequence is TGTGCCAGCAGCCAAAGGGGATCTAGCACAGATACGCAGTATTTT. Its protein is CASSQRGSSTDTQYF.

This rearrangement joins TRBV6-6 to TRBJ2-5, with D possibly matching TRBD1 (5 bases). Judging by the DNA end, TRBJ2-7 fits better; the J call may be wrong. The CDR3 is 12 amino acids. Germline V CDR1 and CDR2: MNHNY, SVGAGI (reference sequence). The CDR3 protein is CASSGRGYEQYF. DNA of the CDR3: TGTGCCAGCAGTGGTAGGGGTTACGAGCAGTACTTC.

The V call is TRBV11-2, the J call TRBJ1-4; D is possibly TRBD1 (5 bases). Trimming cost V 4 bases and J 8 bases, with 20 bases left between them. The CDR3 runs to 16 residues. Germline CDR1 reads SGHAT; CDR2 reads FQNNGV. CDR3 region: CASSSRIAGRDEKLFF. The DNA for the CDR3 is TGTGCCAGCAGCTCCCGTATAGCTGGACGGGACGAAAAACTGTTTTTT.

This clone was observed a few times. DNA of the CDR3: TGTGCCATCAAAAATGTTTCAGTGAACACTGAAGCTTTCTTT. Its protein product is CAIKNVSVNTEAFF. The rearrangement links TRBV10-3 to TRBJ1-1, with D unresolved. V shed 7 bases and J shed 0 bases, with 12 bases lying between them. CDR3 length equals 14 residues. Germline lookup yields CDR1 ENHRY and CDR2 SYGVKD.

This clone occurred once. The J gene is TRBJ2-5, the V gene TRBV28; 11 bases match TRBD2. With the DNA end fitting TRBJ2-7 better, the J assignment may be wrong. CDR1 MDHEN and CDR2 SYDVKM come from the germline V gene. This CDR3 contains 14 residues. This CDR3 reads CASRTGTSGYEQYF. The CDR3, as DNA: TGTGCCAGCAGAACAGGGACTAGCGGTTACGAGCAGTACTTC.

The chain employs TRBV28 and TRBJ2-5; perhaps TRBD2 as D (5 bases). V was cut by 3 bases and J by 7 bases, with 12 bases left in between. This CDR3 comprises 13 residues. Germline V gene data show CDR1 as MDHEN and CDR2 as SYDVKM. The chain's CDR3 is CASSLQAAGTQYF. For the CDR3, the DNA is TGTGCCAGCAGTTTGCAAGCGGCGGGGACCCAGTACTTC.

J is TRBJ1-2 and V is TRBV10-3, with TRBD1 as a possible D gene (5 bases). This CDR3 is 15 amino acids long. V was pared by 4 bases and J by 1 base, with 13 bases between. Per the germline V gene, CDR1 is ENHRY and CDR2 is SYGVKD. As DNA, the CDR3 is TGTGCCATCAGTGCACGTACAGGTTTTAACTATGGCTACACCTTC. It translates to CAISARTGFNYGYTF.

The V call is TRBV27, the J call TRBJ1-1; D unresolved. This CDR3 is 15 amino acids long. V lost 5 bases to trimming and J lost 3 bases, with 16 bases between them. Germline V gene data show CDR1 as MNHEY and CDR2 as SMNVEV (reference sequence). CDR3 sequence (DNA): TGTGCCAGCAGTCCCGGGAGGGAGGTATACACTGAAGCTTTCTTT. Translated, it gives CASSPGREVYTEAFF.

The chain recombines TRBV28 with TRBJ1-2; D gene uncertain. CDR3 length: 14 amino acids. Trimming stripped 2 bases from V and 13 bases from J, with 20 bases between. Germline V gives CDR1 MDHEN, CDR2 SYDVKM. CDR3 sequence (DNA): TGTGCCAGCAGTTTAAAGTCGTCCCCCAAGGGAATCACCTTC. Its translation: CASSLKSSPKGITF.

V gene TRBV7-8 combines with J gene TRBJ2-3; D not resolved. V was pared by 4 bases and J by 0 bases, with 5 bases between. CDR1 SGHVS and CDR2 FQNEAQ come from the germline V gene. This CDR3 contains 13 residues. The CDR3 nucleotides are TGTGCCAGCAGCTCGACTAGCACAGATACGCAGTATTTT. Its protein is CASSSTSTDTQYF.

The chain links TRBV2 to TRBJ2-2; no reliable D call. The CDR3 spans 14 residues. Per the germline V gene, CDR1 is SNHLY and CDR2 is FYNNEI. The V gene lost 8 bases and the J gene lost 3 bases, with 13 bases spanning the gap. CDR3 protein: CASQSQLYTGELFF. The CDR3 nucleotides read TGTGCCAGCCAGAGCCAGCTCTACACCGGGGAGCTGTTTTTT.

The chain employs TRBV5-1 and TRBJ2-1; D is unclear. CDR3 size: 17 residues. Between the trimmed V and J ends, which lost 0 bases and 7 bases, there was a span of 20 bases. Per germline, CDR1 SGHRS and CDR2 YFSETQ. The CDR3 protein is CASSLDRRGIKLNEQFF. As DNA, the CDR3 is TGCGCCAGCAGCTTGGATCGGCGAGGAATAAAGTTGAATGAGCAGTTCTTC.

V and J are TRBV28 and TRBJ2-7; 8 bases map to TRBD1. The germline V gene encodes CDR1 MDHEN and CDR2 SYDVKM. With 8 bases clipped from V and 0 bases from J, the junction kept 6 bases outside the gene matches. CDR3 length: 14 residues. The chain's CDR3 is CASQGQGASYEQYF. CDR3 DNA sequence: TGTGCCAGCCAGGGTCAGGGGGCCTCCTACGAGCAGTACTTC.

This clone appeared once. The V and J genes are TRBV27 and TRBJ2-5; D gene uncertain. Trimming shortened V by 1 base and J by 5 bases, and 17 bases separated the two germline ends. Germline V CDR1 and CDR2: MNHEY, SMNVEV (reference sequence). This CDR3 contains 16 residues. CDR3 bases: TGTGCCAGCAGTTTATTCCCCACCTCGACGACGGAGACCCAGTACTTC. Its protein is CASSLFPTSTTETQYF.

The genes are TRBV7-8 and TRBJ2-1; D not resolved. The CDR3 spans 12 residues. Trimming shortened V by 0 bases and J by 9 bases, and 6 bases separated the two germline ends. Germline lookup yields CDR1 SGHVS and CDR2 FQNEAQ. The CDR3 sequence is CASSLARFEQFF. As DNA, the CDR3 is TGTGCCAGCAGCTTAGCAAGGTTTGAGCAGTTCTTC.

The V gene is TRBV30, the J gene TRBJ1-1; D is unclear. V was trimmed by 2 bases and J by 1 base, leaving 5 bases between them. The CDR3 loop spans 12 amino acids. Germline CDR1 and CDR2: GTSNPN and SVGIG (reference sequence). CDR3 protein: CAWSFWNTEAFF. In nucleotides, the CDR3 is TGTGCCTGGAGTTTCTGGAACACTGAAGCTTTCTTT.

The rearrangement links TRBV7-3 to TRBJ2-1; 9 positions agree with TRBD2. With 4 bases clipped from V and 7 bases from J, the junction kept 8 bases outside the gene matches. The CDR3 extends over 15 amino acids. In germline, CDR1 is SGHTA, CDR2 FQGTGA. CDR3 sequence reads: CASSSGLAPKNEQFF. The CDR3 coding sequence is TGTGCCAGCAGCTCGGGACTAGCTCCTAAAAATGAGCAGTTCTTC.

The rearrangement uses TRBV11-2 and TRBJ2-7; D gene uncertain. The V gene lost 5 bases and the J gene lost 2 bases, with 22 bases spanning the gap. Per the germline V gene, CDR1 is SGHAT and CDR2 is FQNNGV. CDR3 size: 17 residues. CDR3 DNA sequence: TGTGCCAGCAGCCCCCCCAGTTTGTCGCCAGAGGCCTACGAGCAGTACTTC. It encodes CASSPPSLSPEAYEQYF.

With regard to this clone: Different DNA sequences within this sample yield the same CDR3. J is TRBJ2-3 and V is TRBV28; TRBD2 might be the D (6 bases). This CDR3 is 13 amino acids long. The V gene lost 9 bases and the J gene lost 0 bases, with 10 bases spanning the gap. Germline V gene sequence: CDR1 MDHEN, CDR2 SYDVKM. CDR3 sequence (DNA): TGTGCCAGTCGGGACTCTAGCACAGATACGCAGTATTTT. Protein sequence: CASRDSSTDTQYF.

The J gene is TRBJ2-1, the V gene TRBV6-5; tentative D call: TRBD2 (5 bases). Deletions cut 6 bases from V and 6 bases from J, with 18 bases between. The germline V gene encodes CDR1 MNHEY and CDR2 SVGAGI. The length of the CDR3 is 15 residues. For the CDR3, the DNA is TGTGCCAGCAGGGCCCTGCCGGAGGCGGGCAATGAGCAGTTCTTC. Amino acids: CASRALPEAGNEQFF.

V and J are TRBV18 and TRBJ1-1, with 7 bases matching TRBD1. The CDR3 spans 16 residues. CDR1 is KGHSH and CDR2 is LQKENI in the germline V gene. The J segment lost 3 bases and the V segment lost 0 bases, leaving 7 bases of the junction unmatched. DNA of the CDR3: TGTGCCAGCTCACCACCGAGCAGGGGGGGAGACACTGAAGCTTTCTTT. It is translated as CASSPPSRGGDTEAFF.

The chain recombines TRBV6-6 with TRBJ2-1; TRBD2 aligns across 7 bases. Trimming took 5 bases from V and 6 from J; bases not matched to a gene: 7. Germline CDR1 is MNHNY and CDR2 is SVGAGI (reference sequence). There are 14 residues in the CDR3. CDR3 nucleotides: TGTGCCAGCAGTCTGAGCGGGACTCTCAATGAGCAGTTCTTC. Translation gives CASSLSGTLNEQFF.

The chain links TRBV7-9 to TRBJ2-3; 12 positions agree with TRBD2. Germline assignment: CDR1 SEHNR and CDR2 FQNEAQ (reference sequence). The CDR3 is 16 residues long. Unmatched junction bases numbered 7, after V lost 5 bases and J lost 4 bases. The CDR3 nucleotides are TGTGCCAGCAGCACCGGACTAGCGGGGCGGGCAGATACGCAGTATTTT. Translating gives CASSTGLAGRADTQYF.

This rearrangement joins TRBV2 to TRBJ1-1; the match to TRBD1 covers 7 bases. V lost 7 bases to trimming and J lost 1 base; unmatched junction nucleotides: 9. Germline V gene sequence: CDR1 SNHLY, CDR2 FYNNEI. This CDR3 comprises 15 residues. The CDR3 is CASISDRAQNTEAFF. CDR3 DNA: TGTGCCAGCATCTCCGACAGGGCCCAGAACACTGAAGCTTTCTTT.

In its sample, this clone was seen once. The chain carries TRBV7-7 and TRBJ2-5; D is perhaps TRBD2 (7 bases). Germline loops: CDR1 SSHAT, CDR2 FNYEAQ (reference sequence). The CDR3 has 14 amino acids. The V and J ends lost 1 base and 5 bases respectively, with 11 bases between them. CDR3 sequence (DNA): TGTGCCAGCAGCTTAGGCAGGGGAGGGGAGACCCAGTACTTC. This translates into CASSLGRGGETQYF.

The V and J genes are TRBV7-6 and TRBJ2-7; no reliable D call. Trimming removed 4 bases at V and 3 bases at J, with 10 bases between. Germline V lookup: CDR1 SGHVS, CDR2 FNYEAQ. This CDR3 is 13 amino acids long. The CDR3 sequence: CASSSSSRYEQYF. CDR3 DNA sequence: TGTGCCAGCAGCTCATCAAGCCGCTACGAGCAGTACTTC.